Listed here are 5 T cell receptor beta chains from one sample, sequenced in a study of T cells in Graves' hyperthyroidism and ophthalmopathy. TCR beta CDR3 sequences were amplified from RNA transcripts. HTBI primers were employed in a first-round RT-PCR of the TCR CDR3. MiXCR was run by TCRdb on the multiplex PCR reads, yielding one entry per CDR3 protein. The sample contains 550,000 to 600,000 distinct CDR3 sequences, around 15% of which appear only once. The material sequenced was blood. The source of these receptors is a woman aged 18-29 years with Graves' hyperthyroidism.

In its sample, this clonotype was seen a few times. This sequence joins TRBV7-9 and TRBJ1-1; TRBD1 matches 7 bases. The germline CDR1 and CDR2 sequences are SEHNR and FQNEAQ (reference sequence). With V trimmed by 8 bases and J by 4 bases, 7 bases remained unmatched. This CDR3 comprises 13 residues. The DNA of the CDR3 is TGTGCCAGCCTCCAGGGGGGAGGCACTGAAGCTTTCTTT. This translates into CASLQGGGTEAFF. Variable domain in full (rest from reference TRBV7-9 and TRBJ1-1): DTGVSQNPRHKITKRGQNVTFRCDPISEHNRLYWYRQTLGQGPEFLTYFQNEAQLEKSRLLSDRFSAERPKGSFSTLEIQRTEQGDSAMYLCASLQGGGTEAFFGQGTRLTVV.

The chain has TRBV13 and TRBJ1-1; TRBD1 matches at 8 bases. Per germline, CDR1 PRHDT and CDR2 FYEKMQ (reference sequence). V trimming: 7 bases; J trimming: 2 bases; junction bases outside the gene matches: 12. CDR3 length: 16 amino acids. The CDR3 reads CASNPTRDRPNTEAFF. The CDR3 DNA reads TGTGCCAGCAACCCGACCCGGGACAGGCCCAACACTGAAGCTTTCTTT.

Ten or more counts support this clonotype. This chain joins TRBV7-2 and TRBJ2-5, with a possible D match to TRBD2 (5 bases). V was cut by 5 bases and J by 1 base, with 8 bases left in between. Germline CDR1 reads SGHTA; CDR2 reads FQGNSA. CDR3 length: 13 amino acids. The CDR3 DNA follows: TGTGCCAGCAGCCGGACTGCCCAAGAGACCCAGTACTTC. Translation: CASSRTAQETQYF.

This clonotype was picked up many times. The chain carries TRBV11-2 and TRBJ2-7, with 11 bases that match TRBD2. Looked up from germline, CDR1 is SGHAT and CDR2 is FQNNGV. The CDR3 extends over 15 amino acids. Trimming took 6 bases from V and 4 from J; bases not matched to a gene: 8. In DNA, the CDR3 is TGTGCCAGCAGTCCTACTAGCGGGGGAGTTTACGAGCAGTACTTC. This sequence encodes CASSPTSGGVYEQYF. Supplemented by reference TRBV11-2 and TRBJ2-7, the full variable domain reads EAGVAQSPRYKIIEKRQSVAFWCNPISGHATLYWYQQILGQGPKLLIQFQNNGVVDDSQLPKDRFSAERLKGVDSTLKIQPAKLEDSAVYLCASSPTSGGVYEQYFGPGTRLTVT.

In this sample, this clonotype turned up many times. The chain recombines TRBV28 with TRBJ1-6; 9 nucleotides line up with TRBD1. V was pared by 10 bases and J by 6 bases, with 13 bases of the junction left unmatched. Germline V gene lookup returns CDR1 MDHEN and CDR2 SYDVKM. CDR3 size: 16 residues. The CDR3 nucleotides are TGTGCCACCATTTCCGGGACAGGGTTTGGTAATTCACCCCTCCACTTT. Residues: CATISGTGFGNSPLHF.